This is a list of T cell receptor beta chains from one sample in a study of blood T cells in healthy people across ages. TCRdb independently ran MiXCR on the 5' RACE reads; one entry per CDR3 protein. The sample holds approximately 850,000 distinct CDR3 sequences, approximately 48% seen once. Sequenced input: blood. These receptors originate from a man aged 60-69 years in good health. Both conserved end residues are part of each CDR3. The order of the fields is V gene, J gene, D gene, clone size, CDR3 protein, CDR3 DNA. D genes are given only for firm matches. Rows give clone size only sometimes, using once, few, many, or a class for an expanded clone.

TRBV14	TRBJ2-1	.	.	CASSRTIRSGSYNEQFF	TGTGCCAGCAGCCGAACGATTCGGTCGGGCTCCTACAATGAGCAGTTCTTC
TRBV20-1	TRBJ2-7	TRBD2	.	CSASVLAVSYNEQYF	TGCAGTGCTAGTGTACTAGCGGTCTCCTACAATGAGCAGTACTTC
TRBV6-2/TRBV6-3	TRBJ2-7	.	.	CASSSTYKDGNEQYF	TGTGCCAGCAGTTCCACGTATAAGGACGGGAACGAGCAGTACTTC
TRBV10-3	TRBJ1-1	.	.	CATRVGGHTEAFF	TGTGCCACACGGGTCGGGGGGCATACTGAAGCTTTCTTT
TRBV7-2	TRBJ2-1	TRBD1	.	CASSYRQGRNEQFF	TGTGCCAGCAGCTACCGACAGGGTAGGAATGAGCAGTTCTTC
TRBV9	TRBJ1-6	.	few	CASSEGGGSYNSPLHF	TGTGCCAGCAGCGAGGGAGGAGGCTCCTATAATTCACCCCTCCACTTT
TRBV6-6	TRBJ2-1	.	few	CASRKDTNEQFF	TGTGCCAGCAGGAAGGACACCAATGAGCAGTTCTTC
TRBV7-2	TRBJ2-7	.	few	CASSVYYEQYF	TGTGCCAGCAGCGTATACTACGAGCAGTACTTC
TRBV6-6	TRBJ2-7	.	few	CASRVAGGYEQYF	TGTGCCAGCAGGGTAGCTGGCGGCTACGAGCAGTACTTC
TRBV7-2	TRBJ2-5	TRBD2	.	CAGSWTSGGPPQETQYF	TGTGCCGGCAGCTGGACTAGCGGGGGCCCTCCCCAAGAGACCCAGTACTTC
TRBV29-1	TRBJ2-7	.	.	CSVGSQTYEQYF	TGCAGCGTCGGTAGTCAGACGTACGAGCAGTACTTC
TRBV7-2	TRBJ2-7	.	few	CASSPTMRVAYEQYF	TGTGCCAGCAGCCCTACGATGAGGGTGGCCTACGAGCAGTACTTC
TRBV7-2	TRBJ1-6	TRBD1	.	CASTKTGTAPNNSPLHF	TGTGCCAGCACCAAGACCGGGACAGCGCCCAATAATTCACCCCTCCACTTT
TRBV7-9	TRBJ2-4	TRBD1	few	CASSTGQGVKNIQYF	TGTGCCAGCAGCACAGGACAGGGGGTCAAAAACATTCAGTACTTC
TRBV9	TRBJ2-3	TRBD2	few	CASSSGASGKDTQYF	TGTGCCAGCAGCTCGGGGGCTAGCGGGAAGGATACGCAGTATTTT
TRBV4-3	TRBJ2-7	TRBD2	few	CASSQGGTSGADEQYF	TGCGCCAGCAGCCAAGGGGGGACTAGCGGGGCGGATGAGCAGTACTTC
TRBV5-1	TRBJ2-3	.	few	CASSLAGAGDTQYF	TGCGCCAGCAGCTTGGCGGGGGCCGGAGATACGCAGTATTTT
TRBV6-2/TRBV6-3	TRBJ2-6	.	.	CASSKTTSSGANVLTF	TGTGCCAGCAGTAAGACGACTAGCTCTGGGGCCAACGTCCTGACTTTC
TRBV10-3	TRBJ2-4	.	many	CAISEEASGNIQYF	TGTGCCATCAGTGAAGAGGCCTCCGGGAACATTCAGTACTTC
TRBV7-2	TRBJ2-3	TRBD1	.	CASTPGQGVADTQYF	TGTGCCAGCACCCCGGGGCAGGGGGTTGCAGATACGCAGTATTTT
TRBV7-2	TRBJ2-5	.	few	CASSENLGGAEETQYF	TGTGCCAGCAGCGAAAATCTGGGGGGGGCTGAGGAGACCCAGTACTTC
TRBV7-6	TRBJ2-1	.	.	CASSPWASYNEQFF	TGTGCCAGCAGCCCCTGGGCCTCCTACAATGAGCAGTTCTTC
TRBV4-1	TRBJ2-7	TRBD1	.	CASSQEDRATYEQYF	TGCGCCAGCAGCCAAGAGGACAGGGCCACCTACGAGCAGTACTTC
TRBV20-1	TRBJ2-1	.	.	CSASLKEGSYNEQFF	TGCAGTGCTAGCCTGAAGGAGGGGTCCTACAATGAGCAGTTCTTC
TRBV5-1	TRBJ1-1	.	few	CASSFGSGTEAFF	.
TRBV5-6	TRBJ2-7	TRBD2	.	CASSRASGGDSYEQYF	TGTGCCAGCAGCCGTGCGAGCGGGGGCGATTCCTACGAGCAGTACTTC
TRBV7-9	TRBJ2-7	.	.	CASSELRTHYEQYF	TGTGCCAGCAGCGAACTCAGGACCCACTACGAGCAGTACTTC
TRBV6-1	TRBJ1-5	.	.	CASSLALVQPQHF	TGTGCCAGCAGCCTCGCCCTTGTTCAGCCCCAGCATTTT
TRBV5-1	TRBJ2-1	.	.	CASSLANSAYNERFF	TGCGCCAGCAGCTTGGCCAATAGCGCCTACAATGAGCGGTTCTTC
TRBV10-3	TRBJ2-7	.	.	CAITSPDRRQQYF	TGTGCCATCACAAGCCCCGATCGTAGGCAGCAGTACTTC
TRBV28	TRBJ1-5	TRBD1	once	CASRQGLSQPQHF	TGTGCCAGCAGACAGGGGCTTAGTCAGCCCCAGCATTTT
TRBV11-3	TRBJ2-7	TRBD1	.	CASSLEGGAVYEQYF	TGTGCCAGCAGCTTAGAAGGGGGCGCAGTCTACGAGCAGTACTTC
TRBV10-2	TRBJ2-3	.	.	CASSEALQRTDTQYF	TGCGCCAGCAGTGAGGCCTTGCAACGCACAGATACGCAGTATTTT
TRBV12-3/TRBV12-4	TRBJ2-2	.	.	CASRRGGDTGELFF	TGTGCCAGCCGACGCGGGGGCGACACCGGGGAGCTGTTTTTT
TRBV20-1	TRBJ2-7	.	.	CSADLEGYTEQYF	TGCAGTGCTGACCTAGAGGGTTATACCGAGCAGTACTTC
TRBV11-3	TRBJ1-6	.	.	CASSLVGQNSPLHF	TGTGCCAGCAGCTTAGTTGGACAGAATTCACCCCTCCACTTT
TRBV20-1	TRBJ1-4	.	.	CSAREADSRQGAIGEKLFF	TGCAGTGCTAGAGAGGCCGACTCTCGGCAGGGTGCTATAGGTGAAAAACTGTTTTTT
TRBV10-3	TRBJ2-7	TRBD1	many	CAISESRGQGDYEQYF	TGTGCCATCAGTGAGTCACGGGGACAGGGAGACTACGAGCAGTACTTC
TRBV6-1	TRBJ1-5	.	.	CASRAGVSNQPQHF	TGTGCCAGTAGGGCAGGGGTTAGCAATCAGCCCCAGCATTTT
TRBV28	TRBJ2-5	.	many	CASRSAQETQYF	TGTGCCAGCAGATCGGCTCAAGAGACCCAGTACTTC
TRBV5-5	TRBJ2-5	.	.	CASSLVSTGGETQYF	TGTGCCAGCAGCTTGGTTTCGACTGGGGGGGAGACCCAGTACTTC
TRBV29-1	TRBJ2-1	.	few	CSLGRGVDNEQFF	TGCAGCTTGGGACGAGGCGTGGACAATGAGCAGTTCTTC
TRBV5-1	TRBJ2-7	.	.	CASSRRGQLYEQYF	TGCGCCAGCAGCCGCCGAGGACAACTCTACGAGCAGTACTTC
TRBV4-1	TRBJ2-7	.	.	CASSSEGAASYEQYF	TGCGCCAGCAGCTCGGAAGGGGCCGCCTCCTACGAGCAGTACTTC
TRBV6-2/TRBV6-3	TRBJ2-7	.	many	CASSSTGSHEQYF	TGTGCCAGCAGTTCGACAGGTAGCCACGAGCAGTACTTC
TRBV24-1	TRBJ2-7	TRBD1	few	CATRILGQGYYEQYF	TGTGCCACCAGGATCCTGGGACAGGGATACTACGAGCAGTACTTC
TRBV5-1	TRBJ2-3	.	once	CASSLGGDQSTDTQYF	TGCGCCAGCAGCTTGGGAGGGGACCAATCCACAGATACGCAGTATTTT
TRBV7-2	TRBJ1-6	.	.	CASSLAMDGSPLHF	TGTGCCAGCAGCTTAGCGATGGACGGTTCACCCCTCCACTTT
TRBV12-3/TRBV12-4	TRBJ1-1	TRBD1	.	CASSSDRADLVNTEAFF	TGTGCCAGCAGTTCGGACAGGGCCGACCTTGTGAACACTGAAGCTTTCTTT
TRBV12-3/TRBV12-4	TRBJ2-7	.	.	CASGAGQGERLYF	TGTGCCAGCGGGGCGGGGCAAGGGGAGCGTTTGTACTTC
TRBV7-9	TRBJ1-4	.	once	CASSLDAPNEKLFF	TGTGCCAGCAGCTTAGATGCCCCTAATGAAAAACTGTTTTTT